The clone carrying this T cell receptor beta chain was counted once. Profiled with immunoSEQ multiplex PCR; TCRdb holds only in-frame clones, not every one. Of tens of thousands of clones in the sample, 70% to 90% were seen once. The sample is drawn from a study of T cell changes during pregnancy in multiple sclerosis. The CDR3 is 16 amino acids. In germline, CDR1 is MRHNA, CDR2 SNTAGT. Trimming pared 2 bases from V and 5 bases from J, leaving 17 bases between. This chain joins TRBV6-4 and TRBJ2-3; D is possibly TRBD2 (6 bases). The material was CD8+ T cells from peripheral blood mononuclear cells, obtained in the first trimester of pregnancy. This sequence was found in a female donor in good health, enrolled as a control in a pregnancy study. CDR3 protein: CASSDGRRGGVDTQYF. In nucleotides, the CDR3 is TGTGCCAGCAGTGACGGTCGGCGGGGAGGTGTAGATACGCAGTATTTT.